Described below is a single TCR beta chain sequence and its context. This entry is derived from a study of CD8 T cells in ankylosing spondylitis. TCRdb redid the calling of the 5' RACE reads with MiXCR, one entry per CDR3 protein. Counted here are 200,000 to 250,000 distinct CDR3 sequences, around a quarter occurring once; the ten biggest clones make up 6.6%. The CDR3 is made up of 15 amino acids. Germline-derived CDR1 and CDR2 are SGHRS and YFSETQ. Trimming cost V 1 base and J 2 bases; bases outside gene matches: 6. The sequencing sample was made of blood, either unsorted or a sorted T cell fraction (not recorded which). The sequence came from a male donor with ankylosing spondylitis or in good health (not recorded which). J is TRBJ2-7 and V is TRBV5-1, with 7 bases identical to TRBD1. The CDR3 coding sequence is TGCGCCAGCAGCTTGACCTGGGACAGTACCTACGAGCAGTACTTC. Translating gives CASSLTWDSTYEQYF.